One and the same sample provided the 17 T cell receptor beta chains below, sequenced in a study of T cells after yellow fever vaccination. From the 5' RACE reads, TCRdb called clonotypes with MiXCR, one entry per CDR3 protein. The sample has almost 600,000 distinct CDR3 sequences, approximately 15% seen once. The material was PBMCs, obtained on the day of the yellow fever booster vaccination. The receptor source for this set is a man younger than 40 who received the YFV17D yellow fever vaccine.

The chain uses TRBV29-1 and TRBJ1-1; tentative D call: TRBD1 (5 bases). Germline loops: CDR1 SQVTM, CDR2 ANQGSEA. The V gene lost 4 bases and the J gene lost 0 bases, with 12 bases spanning the gap. The CDR3 is made up of 14 amino acids. In DNA form, the CDR3 reads TGCAGCGTTGTTGGGGGGACGGTGAACACTGAAGCTTTCTTT. Encoded protein: CSVVGGTVNTEAFF. Full variable domain (remainder filled in from reference TRBV29-1 and TRBJ1-1): SAVISQKPSRDICQRGTSLTIQCQVDSQVTMMFWYRQQPGQSLTLIATANQGSEATYESGFVIDKFPISRPNLTFSTLTVSNMSPEDSSIYLCSVVGGTVNTEAFFGQGTRLTVV.

This chain connects TRBV12-3 or TRBV12-4 to TRBJ1-2; D not resolved. This CDR3 contains 12 residues. V lost 6 bases to trimming and J lost 3 bases, with 8 bases between them. Written as DNA, the CDR3 is TGTGCCAGCAGCATCCAGGACTATGGCTACACCTTC. It yields the protein CASSIQDYGYTF.

The chain has TRBV19 and TRBJ2-1, with 8 bases that match TRBD2. CDR1 and CDR2 (germline): LNHDA, SQIVND (reference sequence). CDR3 length: 13 amino acids. The junction had 6 bases not matched to a gene; V was cut back by 10 bases and J by 4 bases. The CDR3 loop reads CATGVAGYNEQFF. DNA for the CDR3: TGTGCCACGGGGGTAGCGGGGTACAATGAGCAGTTCTTC.

V and J are TRBV5-1 and TRBJ2-1; TRBD2 matches at 8 bases. V gave up 1 base and J gave up 4 bases; unmatched junction bases: 10. The CDR3 runs to 17 residues. Germline V gene sequence: CDR1 SGHRS, CDR2 YFSETQ. The DNA of the CDR3 is TGCGCCAGCAGCTTGTCTTACTCGGGCGGGGGGTACAATGAGCAGTTCTTC. As protein: CASSLSYSGGGYNEQFF. Full variable domain (missing parts from reference TRBV5-1 and TRBJ2-1): KAGVTQTPRYLIKTRGQQVTLSCSPISGHRSVSWYQQTPGQGLQFLFEYFSETQRNKGNFPGRFSGRQFSNSRSEMNVSTLELGDSALYLCASSLSYSGGGYNEQFFGPGTRLTVL.

This clonotype was observed many times. This rearrangement joins TRBV10-2 to TRBJ2-7; no firm D call. This CDR3 is built from 14 residues. V was cut by 0 bases and J by 6 bases, with 12 bases left in between. The germline V gene encodes CDR1 WSHSY and CDR2 SAAADI. This CDR3 reads CASSESSRIGEQYF. The CDR3 DNA is TGCGCCAGCAGTGAGTCGAGTAGAATCGGCGAGCAGTACTTC.

The chain is built from TRBV29-1 and TRBJ1-2, with a possible D match to TRBD1 (6 bases). V gave up 0 bases and J gave up 6 bases, with 11 bases separating them. CDR3 size: 13 residues. CDR1 SQVTM and CDR2 ANQGSEA come from the germline V gene. CDR3 nucleotides: TGCAGCGTTGAAGATTGGAAGGGGGATGGCTACACCTTC. It is translated as CSVEDWKGDGYTF.

This clonotype was counted a few times. The chain uses TRBV3-1 and TRBJ2-3; D uncertain. Germline CDR1 and CDR2: LGHDT and YNNKEL (reference sequence). The CDR3 totals 9 residues. Trimming cost V 11 bases and J 6 bases, with 6 bases left between them. The CDR3 spells CAAGDTQYF. The CDR3 nucleotides are TGTGCCGCAGGTGATACGCAGTATTTT.

The CDR3 here is CASTPPSGGWTYNEQFF. CDR3 nucleotides: TGTGCCAGCACCCCCCCAAGCGGGGGGTGGACCTACAATGAGCAGTTCTTC. The gene calls are TRBV11-2 and TRBJ2-1; 9 bases match TRBD2. Germline trimming cut 7 bases from V and 2 bases from J; bases unmatched to any gene: 12. Germline V gene data show CDR1 as SGHAT and CDR2 as FQNNGV. There are 17 residues in the CDR3.

Only a few counts were recorded for this clonotype. This rearrangement joins TRBV20-1 to TRBJ2-3; D possibly uses TRBD1 or TRBD2 (5 bases each). CDR1 and CDR2 (germline): DFQATT, SNEGSKA (reference sequence). The V and J ends lost 5 bases and 6 bases respectively, with 9 bases between them. This CDR3 is built from 11 residues. Here the CDR3 DNA reads TGCAGTGCTGCCTGGGGGGATACGCAGTATTTT. It specifies CSAAWGDTQYF.

The chain uses TRBV4-3 and TRBJ1-1, with 7 bases that match TRBD1. Per germline, CDR1 LGHNA and CDR2 YSLEER. This CDR3 contains 15 residues. The ends lost 3 bases at V and 1 base at J; junction bases unmatched: 5. The CDR3 reads CASSHHRTGNTEAFF. The CDR3 DNA is TGCGCCAGCAGCCACCACAGGACAGGGAACACTGAAGCTTTCTTT.

This chain connects TRBV3-1 to TRBJ2-7, with D hard to call. Germline V gene sequence: CDR1 LGHDT, CDR2 YNNKEL (reference sequence). The CDR3 totals 12 residues. V was clipped by 0 bases and J by 11 bases, with 11 bases between them. DNA for the CDR3: TGTGCCAGCAGCCAAGATAAAGGTTCTGAGTACTTC. Its translation is CASSQDKGSEYF.

This clonotype was seen more than once but under ten times. The CDR3 protein is CSVQTGHQETQYF. Here the CDR3 DNA reads TGCAGCGTGCAGACAGGCCACCAAGAGACCCAGTACTTC. J is TRBJ2-5 and V is TRBV29-1, with D possibly TRBD1 on 6 matching bases. Trimming took 6 bases from V and 0 from J, leaving 11 bases between them. Germline lookup yields CDR1 SQVTM and CDR2 ANQGSEA. The CDR3 is 13 residues long.

The CDR3 DNA reads as TGTGCCACCAGTGACCCTAGCGGGACAGGAGATACGCAGTATTTT. It codes for CATSDPSGTGDTQYF. V gene TRBV24-1 combines with J gene TRBJ2-3, with D maybe TRBD2 (9 bases). The CDR3 has 15 residues. CDR1 is KGHDR, CDR2 SFDVKD, per germline. Trimming took 4 bases from V and 5 from J, leaving 15 bases between them.

The sample holds a few counts of this clonotype. This rearrangement joins TRBV7-2 to TRBJ1-2; D might be TRBD1 (6 bases). The V and J ends lost 6 bases and 0 bases respectively, with 20 bases between them. Germline values: CDR1 SGHTA, CDR2 FQGNSA. This CDR3 is built from 17 residues. CDR3 sequence: CASRSIGNRASNYGYTF. CDR3 nucleotide sequence: TGTGCCAGCAGATCGATTGGAAACAGGGCCTCTAACTATGGCTACACCTTC.

This clonotype was counted a few times. The V call is TRBV4-2, the J call TRBJ1-4, with TRBD1 matching over 7 bases. Unmatched junction bases numbered 6, after V lost 3 bases and J lost 8 bases. Germline loops: CDR1 LGHNA, CDR2 YNFKEQ. The CDR3 sequence is 14 residues long. The CDR3 DNA is TGTGCCAGCAGCCAGGGGGACAGCCACGAAAAACTGTTTTTT. Amino acid sequence: CASSQGDSHEKLFF.

This clonotype turned up a few times. This chain uses TRBV11-2 with TRBJ2-7, with D possibly matching TRBD2 (7 bases). Germline loops: CDR1 SGHAT, CDR2 FQNNGV. Trimming removed 6 bases at V and 0 bases at J, with 18 bases between. The CDR3 sequence is 16 residues long. The CDR3 DNA reads as TGTGCCAGCAGGAGGGGGGGAAGGACGGTCTCCTACGAGCAGTACTTC. Translation gives CASRRGGRTVSYEQYF.

V is TRBV20-1 and J is TRBJ1-1; D uncertain. Per germline, CDR1 DFQATT and CDR2 SNEGSKA (reference sequence). The ends were cut back, 8 bases at V and 1 base at J, with 8 bases in the middle. The CDR3 length is 11 residues. The CDR3 spells CSPQRNTEAFF. CDR3 nucleotide sequence: TGCAGTCCCCAGAGGAACACTGAAGCTTTCTTT.